This TCR beta chain appears in the sequencing data of a study of CD8 T cells in ankylosing spondylitis. General study findings and limits: About 8 highly homologous variants made up a TCR beta motif, and this motif appeared characteristic of ankylosing spondylitis blood.

TCRdb reanalysed the 5' RACE reads using MiXCR and keeps one entry per CDR3 protein. The sample lists about 500,000 distinct CDR3 sequences; roughly 5% were seen once. This clonotype showed up many times. Its target is not known. CDR3 length: 15 amino acids. V shed 7 bases and J 3 bases; nucleotides not matched to a gene: 9. Germline loops: CDR1 SGHRS, CDR2 YFSETQ. V and J are TRBV5-1 and TRBJ2-5; 10 positions match TRBD1. The TCR originated in a male donor with ankylosing spondylitis. Sequenced input: blood, either unsorted or a sorted T cell fraction (not recorded which). Written as DNA, the CDR3 is TGCGCCAGCCGTCAACGCGGGACAGGGGAAGAGACCCAGTACTTC. Encoded protein: CASRQRGTGEETQYF.